This entry lists 3 T cell receptor beta chains sequenced from one sample in a study of T-cell reconstitution after alpha-beta-depleted transplantation in children. During its preparation, the TCRbeta library received unique molecular identifiers. TCRdb used MiXCR to reprocess the PCR reads, holding one entry per CDR3 protein. The table has 780,000 or so distinct CDR3 sequences, roughly 15% seen once. Sequenced here: PBMCs, mostly from graft donor cells, sampled 360 days after TCRalphabeta/CD19-depleted stem cell transplant. The origin of the receptors is a male patient aged 10 to 17 who had a stem cell transplant for acute lymphoblastic leukemia, so the T cells may come from the graft donor.

This clonotype was recorded at least ten times. The chain joins TRBV20-1 to TRBJ2-1, with D perhaps TRBD2 (5 bases). The CDR3 length is 15 residues. Per germline, CDR1 DFQATT and CDR2 SNEGSKA (reference sequence). Trimming shortened V by 0 bases and J by 6 bases, and 15 bases separated the two germline ends. This chain's CDR3 is CSARDGRLRANEQFF. As DNA, the CDR3 is TGCAGTGCTAGAGATGGGCGGCTGCGGGCCAATGAGCAGTTCTTC.

The table lists this clonotype with a few counts. This chain connects TRBV30 to TRBJ1-6; D unresolved. Trimming cost V 0 bases and J 8 bases, with 26 bases left between them. CDR1 and CDR2 (germline): GTSNPN, SVGIG (reference sequence). CDR3 length: 19 residues. The CDR3 DNA reads as TGTGCCTGGAGTGTACTTAACCCCTGGGGAGTTCATAGGGATTCACCCCTCCACTTT. This codes for CAWSVLNPWGVHRDSPLHF.

This clonotype was seen a few times. The chain links TRBV7-9 to TRBJ2-7, with D tentatively TRBD2 (5 bases). The germline CDR1 and CDR2 sequences are SEHNR and FQNEAQ (reference sequence). CDR3 size: 14 residues. V was clipped by 5 bases and J by 6 bases, with 17 bases between them. CDR3 DNA sequence: TGTGCCAGCAGCCCCCCGGGGTCGTGGGTCGAGCAGTACTTC. Its translation is CASSPPGSWVEQYF.